The rows below give T cell receptor beta chains drawn from one sample of a study of shared clonotypes between healthy human individuals. Data came from immunoSEQ multiplex PCR; TCRdb stores just in-frame clones and leaves some out. The sample holds more than 1.2 million clones, about 98.5% seen once. Source material: naive CD4+ T cells sorted from blood. Receptors were obtained from a man in his thirties or forties in good health. Both conserved end residues are part of each CDR3. D genes are given only for firm matches. Not every row has a clone size; where given, it reads once, few, many or a size class.

TRBJ2-1,NA,TRBV5-4,TRBD2,TGTGCCAGCAGCTTGTCGGTGCGGGAGGGAAGCAATGAGCAGTTCTTC,CASSLSVREGSNEQFF
TRBJ1-3,NA,TRBV6-6,NA,TGTGCCAGCAGTTACGACACCTTCTCTGGAAACACCATATATTTT,CASSYDTFSGNTIYF
TRBJ1-2,NA,TRBV7-9,NA,TGTGCCAGCAGCTCCTTTAGCTCAGGGCAGGGCTACACCTTC,CASSSFSSGQGYTF
TRBJ2-7,NA,TRBV10-3,NA,TGTGCCATCAGTGATCCAGGGGCCCTCTACGAGCAGTACTTC,CAISDPGALYEQYF
TRBJ1-5,NA,TRBV19,TRBD1,TGTGCCAGTAGTATTCGTCCCTGGGACAGTGAGTATCAGCCCCAGCATTTT,CASSIRPWDSEYQPQHF
TRBJ1-5,NA,TRBV28,NA,TGTGCCAGCAGTTCCCCCGCTGGCCTTGGGGGTCAGCCCCAGCATTTT,CASSSPAGLGGQPQHF
TRBJ2-1,NA,TRBV7-2,NA,TGTGCCAGCAGCTTAACCCTCAATGAGCAGTTCTTC,CASSLTLNEQFF
TRBJ1-1,NA,TRBV10-3,TRBD1,TGTGCCATCATGGACAGGGGAGGGGTCATGAACACTGAAGCTTTCTTT,CAIMDRGGVMNTEAFF
TRBJ2-6,NA,TRBV21-1,NA,TGTGCCAGCAGCAACTTCTCAGGCATCAGGGCCAACGTCCTGACTTTC,CASSNFSGIRANVLTF
TRBJ2-1,NA,TRBV21-1,NA,TGTGCCAGCAACGTGGGTTCTGAGCAGTTCTTC,CASNVGSEQFF
TRBJ1-2,NA,TRBV4-3,TRBD1,TGCGCCAGCAGCCAAGAACTGACAGGGCATGGCTACACCTTC,CASSQELTGHGYTF
TRBJ2-1,NA,TRBV25-1,NA,TGTGCCAGCCGGCTGGGCGGGACCTCCTACAATGAGCAGTTCTTC,CASRLGGTSYNEQFF
TRBJ2-6,NA,TRBV27,NA,TGTGCCAGCAGTCCCGGGACCATCTCTGGGGCCAACGTCCTGACTTTC,CASSPGTISGANVLTF
TRBJ2-7,NA,TRBV28,NA,TGTGCCAGCAGTTCATCCGGACAGCATGCCTACGAGCAGTACTTC,CASSSSGQHAYEQYF
TRBJ2-7,NA,TRBV7-6,NA,TGTGCCAGCAGTATCGACTCGTTATCGTGGCAGTACTTC,CASSIDSLSWQYF
TRBJ2-5,NA,TRBV5-4,NA,TGTGCCAGCAGTTTGAAAGAGACCCAGTACTTC,CASSLKETQYF
TRBJ2-6,NA,TRBV5-1,NA,TGCGCCAGCAGCAGCCCATCGACAGTAAACTCTGGGGCCAACGTCCTGACTTTC,CASSSPSTVNSGANVLTF
TRBJ2-1,NA,TRBV5-4,TRBD2,TGTGCCAGCAGCTTGGTTGCTAGCGGGGCCTACAATGAGCAGTTCTTC,CASSLVASGAYNEQFF
TRBJ1-3,NA,TRBV5-1,NA,TGCGCCAGCAGCTTGACAGGTGACTCTGGAAACACCATATATTTT,CASSLTGDSGNTIYF
TRBJ2-2,once,TRBV5-6,TRBD2,TGTGCCAGCAGCTGGGAGGGACCACACACCGGGGAGCTGTTTTTT,CASSWEGPHTGELFF
TRBJ2-1,once,TRBV7-9,NA,TGTGCCAGCAGCTTAGTTCTCAGAGAGGAGTTCTTC,CASSLVLREEFF
TRBJ2-7,NA,TRBV18,NA,TGTGCCAGCTCACCAGAGTTCCACCGAGTGGCGCTCCAAGGCGCCTTCTACGAGCAGTACTTC,CASSPEFHRVALQGAFYEQYF
TRBJ2-7,once,TRBV7-9,NA,TGTGCCAGCAGCCCCGGACTTTTACCCTACGAGCAGTACTTC,CASSPGLLPYEQYF
TRBJ2-7,NA,TRBV14,TRBD1,TGTGCCAGCAGCCCCGCAGGGGGACAGGGCTACGAGCAGTACTTC,CASSPAGGQGYEQYF
TRBJ2-5,NA,TRBV5-1,TRBD1,TGCGCCAGCAGCGCCACAGGGGGCAGGGAGACCCAGTACTTC,CASSATGGRETQYF
TRBJ2-7,NA,TRBV19,NA,TGTGCCAGTAGTAACACAGCCGGGACATACTACGAGCAGTACTTC,CASSNTAGTYYEQYF